Below are 8 T cell receptor beta chains sequenced from a single sample in a study of T cell changes during pregnancy in multiple sclerosis. The protocol was immunoSEQ multiplex PCR, while the TCRdb copy is restricted to in-frame clones and leaves out a portion. Of tens of thousands of clones listed, around 90% are singletons. The sample was peripheral blood, taken in the first trimester of pregnancy. Every receptor here comes from a female donor with multiple sclerosis, enrolled in a pregnancy study.

This chain connects TRBV30 to TRBJ2-7; TRBD1 aligns across 9 bases. J was trimmed by 6 bases and V by 0 bases; bases with no gene match: 9. The CDR3 sequence is 15 residues long. Germline lookup yields CDR1 GTSNPN and CDR2 SVGIG (reference sequence). CDR3 nucleotides: TGTGCCTGGAGTGTATATGGGACAGGGTCAGGCGAGCAGTACTTC. This sequence encodes CAWSVYGTGSGEQYF.

This chain uses TRBV27 with TRBJ2-1; 10 bases map to TRBD2. From germline, CDR1 is MNHEY and CDR2 SMNVEV (reference sequence). Trimming at V came to 5 bases and at J to 7 bases, leaving 5 bases not matched to a gene. The CDR3 runs to 14 residues. CDR3 residues: CASSPGLAWNEQFF. Written as DNA, the CDR3 is TGTGCCAGCAGTCCGGGACTAGCGTGGAATGAGCAGTTCTTC.

As DNA, the CDR3 is TGCGCCAGCAGCTTTACAGGGGGCTCCTATGGCTACACCTTC. Its protein product is CASSFTGGSYGYTF. The chain couples TRBV5-1 to TRBJ1-2; 9 nucleotides align to TRBD1. V was clipped by 2 bases and J by 4 bases; unmatched bases: 3. Germline CDR1 SGHRS, CDR2 YFSETQ. This CDR3 has 14 residues.

The chain has TRBV27 and TRBJ1-5; D is uncertain. Germline assignment: CDR1 MNHEY and CDR2 SMNVEV (reference sequence). CDR3 length: 14 residues. Trimming cost V 6 bases and J 7 bases, with 16 bases left between them. CDR3 sequence: CASREGREDQPQHF. The CDR3 DNA sequence: TGTGCCAGCAGAGAAGGGAGGGAGGACCAGCCCCAGCATTTT.

The chain couples TRBV2 to TRBJ1-2, with 9 bases aligning to TRBD1. J gave up 6 bases and V 7 bases, and 12 bases lay outside the gene matches. The CDR3 is 15 amino acids. CDR1 is SNHLY and CDR2 is FYNNEI in the germline V gene. This CDR3 reads CASTGLRDRGNGYTF. The CDR3 nucleotides are TGTGCCAGCACAGGACTCCGCGACAGGGGGAATGGCTACACCTTC.

V is TRBV2 and J is TRBJ2-5, with 10 bases matching TRBD1. Germline-derived CDR1 and CDR2 are SNHLY and FYNNEI. This CDR3 is 17 amino acids long. Trimming cost V 2 bases and J 4 bases; bases outside gene matches: 10. Here the CDR3 reads CASSEHWGQGRGETQYF. In nucleotides, the CDR3 is TGTGCCAGCAGTGAACATTGGGGACAGGGGAGGGGAGAGACCCAGTACTTC.

The V call is TRBV5-8, the J call TRBJ2-6, with 7 nucleotides matching TRBD1. The ends lost 1 base at V and 4 bases at J; junction bases unmatched: 8. From germline, CDR1 is SGHTS and CDR2 YDEGEE. The CDR3 loop spans 17 amino acids. CDR3 amino acids: CASSLNRGFAGANVLTF. The CDR3 coding sequence is TGTGCCAGCAGCTTGAACAGGGGATTCGCCGGGGCCAACGTCCTGACTTTC. Supplemented by reference TRBV5-8 and TRBJ2-6, the full variable domain reads EAGVTQSPTHLIKTRGQQATLRCSPISGHTSVYWYQQALGLGLQFLLWYDEGEERNRGNFPPRFSGRQFPNYSSELNVNALELEDSALYLCASSLNRGFAGANVLTFGAGSRLTVL.

The V and J genes are TRBV9 and TRBJ2-7; 14 nucleotides agree with TRBD2. V lost 4 bases, J lost 5 bases, and 17 bases stayed unmatched. The CDR3 is 19 amino acids. Germline assignment: CDR1 SGDLS and CDR2 YYNGEE. This CDR3 reads CASSTPRSGTSGRSDEQYF. The DNA of the CDR3 is TGTGCCAGCAGCACCCCACGATCCGGGACTAGCGGGAGAAGTGACGAGCAGTACTTC.